Listed here is a single T cell receptor (beta chain). The antigen remains undetermined. Profiled with immunoSEQ multiplex PCR; TCRdb holds only in-frame clones, not every one. The data hold about 220,000 clones, with about 90% observed a single time. The data belong to a study of cytomegalovirus exposure and HLA in healthy donors. Overall study results and limits: A later analysis found first-cohort TCR clusters tended to co-occur in the approximately 110 validation repertoires.

The CDR3 totals 13 residues. V dropped 5 bases and J dropped 0 bases, with 4 bases sitting between them. CDR1 and CDR2 (germline): SGHAT, FQNNGV. The rearrangement uses TRBV11-2 and TRBJ1-4; no clear D gene. What was sequenced was PBMCs. The TCR was taken from a woman aged 18-29 years in good health and CMV-seronegative. CDR3 in amino acids: CASSASTNEKLFF. CDR3 DNA: TGTGCCAGCAGCGCGTCAACTAATGAAAAACTGTTTTTT.